This is a list of T cell receptor beta chains from one sample in a study of OX40 agonist ivuxolimab in advanced cancers. Sequencing used immunoSEQ multiplex PCR; TCRdb keeps in-frame clones, though not all of them. The table has 75,000 to 100,000 clones, more than 70% seen once. The sample in question was CD4+ or CD8+ T cells sorted from blood, obtained in a trial of the OX40 agonist ivuxolimab. These receptors all come from an adult with an advanced solid tumor such as melanoma, head and neck, liver or kidney cancer. CDR3s include the opening cysteine and the closing phenylalanine or tryptophan. D genes are given only for firm matches. Not every row has a clone size; where given, it reads once, few, many or a size class.

j_call d_call clone_size v_call cdr3_nt cdr3_aa
TRBJ1-4 - - TRBV5-1 TGCGCCAGCAGCCCCGGGGACCTAGGAGGTGAAAAACTGTTTTTT CASSPGDLGGEKLFF
TRBJ1-2 - - TRBV28 TGTGCCAGCAGTTTGCTGGGAACAGTTAATATCTATGGCTACACCTTC CASSLLGTVNIYGYTF
TRBJ2-7 - - TRBV9 TGTGCCAGCAGCGTAGGCCCCACAGGGGAGGACGAGCAGTACTTC CASSVGPTGEDEQYF
TRBJ1-1 - - TRBV18 TGTGCCAGCTCACCGTTTGGGGAGTTGAACACTGAAGCTTTCTTT CASSPFGELNTEAFF
TRBJ2-1 TRBD2 - TRBV5-4 TGTGCCAGCAGCCTTACGGGGGGTCCGGATGAGCAGTTCTTC CASSLTGGPDEQFF
TRBJ1-2 - once TRBV28 TGTGCCAGCACCACAGGGTCAGCCCATGGCTACACCTTC CASTTGSAHGYTF
TRBJ2-7 - - TRBV6-1 TGTGCCAGCAGTGCCTTCTTGGGTGGAGACTACGAGCAGTACTTC CASSAFLGGDYEQYF
TRBJ2-2 - - TRBV5-1 TGCGCCAGCAGCCCCAGGGCGGGGGCGGACACCGGGGAGCTGTTTTTT CASSPRAGADTGELFF
TRBJ1-3 - - TRBV23-1 TGCGCCAGCAGTCCTCGGACAGCGGGAAACACCATATATTTT CASSPRTAGNTIYF
TRBJ2-1 TRBD2 - TRBV7-3 TGTGCCAGCAGCTTGGGCCCGGGGGGCTCCTACAATGAGCAGTTCTTC CASSLGPGGSYNEQFF
TRBJ1-2 - - TRBV5-1 TGCGCCAGCAGCTTGGCCGGTGGGGACTATGGCTACACCTTC CASSLAGGDYGYTF
TRBJ2-5 - - TRBV19 TGTGCCAGTAGTATAGCAGGTTTCCAAGAGACCCAGTACTTC CASSIAGFQETQYF
TRBJ1-4 - - TRBV4-1 TGCGCCAGCAGACCGGGGGGGGCAACTAATGAAAAACTGTTTTTT CASRPGGATNEKLFF
TRBJ2-7 - - TRBV14 TGTGCCAGCAGCCAGATTATGGGGGCTAGCTCCTACGAGCAGTACTTC CASSQIMGASSYEQYF
TRBJ2-7 TRBD1 - TRBV2 TGTGCCAGCGCCGAGGGGGCGACAGTCTACGAGCAGTACTTC CASAEGATVYEQYF